This TCR beta chain was observed in a study of T-cell memory formation after mild COVID-19 (dated by TCRdb to the early 2020s). For the study in its entirety: TCR sequence clusters from the two donors were largely donor specific. Two young, previously healthy adult volunteers, one female and one male, were included in the cohort. Longitudinal TCRalpha and TCRbeta repertoire sequencing tracked T-cell clones expanding and contracting after mild COVID-19 in a couple of donors.

Sequencing relied on an Illumina NovaSeq 6000. Using 5'RACE with constant-segment primers, TCRalpha and TCRbeta cDNA libraries were constructed, with sample barcodes and unique molecular identifiers added in the process. Trizol reagent was used to extract RNA from every sample. Amplification of the libraries took two PCR steps, and the second step added a second sample barcode plus Illumina TruSeq adapters. Sequencing of libraries was performed on an Illumina NovaSeq with 2 x 150 bp paired-end reads. The paper's data handling went like this. The reads were demultiplexed and collapsed into UMI-guided consensus sequences using migec v1.2.7. Using mixcr v2.1.11, UMI consensuses were aligned to TRA and TRB V and J templates and then assembled into clonotypes. Expanded or contracted clonotypes were those called significant by both edgeR and NoisET, with noise models trained on biological replicates. edgeR calls used a false discovery rate-adjusted p below 0.01 and a log2 fold-change threshold of 1. As an exploratory analysis of dynamics, max-normalized trajectories of the 1000 most abundant clonotypes were examined with PCA combined with hierarchical clustering. Separately sequenced CD4+ and CD8+ repertoires were used to assign the CD4 or CD8 phenotype of responding clones. Using fastp at Q25 and MiXCR, TCRdb reprocessed the public reads and kept productive beta chains. Rows are unified per CDR3 protein, each entry keeping the most common DNA and genes. TCRdb's processing, not the authors' own work, is the source of the V and J calls. This sample comprises more than 300,000 distinct CDR3 sequences, about 13% of them detected only once. The ten largest clones take up 21% of the sample.

The germline V gene supplies CDR1 MNHEY and CDR2 SVGEGT. V is shortened by 5 bases, J by 2 bases, and the region joining them spans 11 bases. The CDR3 goes from the cysteine to the phenylalanine over 14 residues. The entry retains the CDR3 DNA only, 42 bases that are in frame from base 1. Notes on this clonotype: Its antigen is currently not known. There are no base qualities to consult, and no much larger clone falls within one base.

Ficoll-Paque density gradient centrifugation was used to isolate PBMCs. Broader findings and caveats from the paper: SARS-CoV-2 specificity of the second-wave clones peaking on day 37 was not confirmed. Only two mild cases were covered by the study, and larger cohorts that include severe cases with pre-infection samples were considered necessary. Some responding clones were detected in pre-infection memory, suggesting pre-existing cross-reactive memory T cells joined the SARS-CoV-2 response. Contracting CD4+ clones appeared mostly in the CM and EM memory subsets, whereas CD8+ clones were enriched in EMRA. Clones that contracted from day 15 to 85 showed balanced CD4/CD8 phenotypes, whereas a second wave of clones that expanded from day 15 to 37 leaned towards CD4+.

The sequence joins TRBV6-2 or TRBV6-3 to TRBJ2-3; the D region possibly corresponds to TRBD1 (6 bases align). Sequencing was carried out using PBMCs or a T cell subset sorted from them (not recorded which). This sequence originates from a man between 18 and 35 years old who had mild COVID-19 (a few samples of this study predate the infection). The sample titles of this study are shuffled in the database, so cell type and time point are left out; the donor was told from shared clones. CDR3 loop: CASSLRTVTDTQYF. The bases are TGTGCCAGCAGTCTACGGACAGTCACAGATACGCAGTATTTT.